A selection of T cell receptor beta chains follows, all from one sample in a study of T cell responses to AZD1222 COVID-19 vaccine. The table came from immunoSEQ multiplex PCR; TCRdb's copy has only in-frame clones and leaves some out. The profile shows about 110,000 clones, roughly 84% of them singletons. Sequenced material: peripheral blood, taken on day 0 of AZD1222 vaccination. Source of these receptors: an adult in good health. CDR3s include the opening cysteine and the closing phenylalanine or tryptophan. The D gene is left open where the match is weak. Size values are once, few and many counts, or a class for expanded clones, and some rows have none.

J | size | D | V | CDR3 | DNA
TRBJ2-2 | - | - | TRBV11-2 | CASSPRGWGGELFF | TGTGCCAGCAGCCCCCGGGGGTGGGGCGGGGAGCTGTTTTTT
TRBJ2-5 | - | TRBD2 | TRBV10-2 | CASSEPSGGRDHQETQYF | TGCGCCAGCAGTGAGCCCAGCGGGGGCCGAGACCACCAAGAGACCCAGTACTTC
TRBJ2-6 | - | - | TRBV6-2/TRBV6-3 | CASSFFGANVLTF | TGTGCCAGCAGTTTTTTTGGGGCCAACGTCCTGACTTTC
TRBJ1-5 | - | TRBD1 | TRBV7-8 | CASSRTGYGNNQPQHF | TGTGCCAGCAGCCGGACAGGGTACGGTAACAATCAGCCCCAGCATTTT
TRBJ2-5 | - | TRBD1 | TRBV5-1 | CASSFGTGVETQYF | TGCGCCAGCAGCTTCGGGACAGGGGTAGAGACCCAGTACTTC
TRBJ2-7 | - | - | TRBV6-5 | CASRGIGQTHEQYF | TGTGCCAGCAGGGGAATCGGACAGACCCACGAGCAGTACTTC
TRBJ2-1 | - | - | TRBV11-2 | CASSPHAGNNEQFF | TGTGCCAGCAGCCCCCACGCCGGAAACAATGAGCAGTTCTTC
TRBJ1-2 | once | - | TRBV9 | CASSRDTNYGYTF | TGTGCCAGCAGCCGGGACACGAACTATGGCTACACCTTC
TRBJ1-6 | - | TRBD1 | TRBV9 | CASSAGQGGNSPLHF | TGTGCCAGCAGCGCCGGACAGGGTGGTAATTCACCCCTCCACTTT
TRBJ1-2 | few | - | TRBV7-9 | CASSLPQGDYGYTF | TGTGCCAGCAGCTTACCGCAGGGTGACTATGGCTACACCTTC
TRBJ1-4 | - | TRBD1 | TRBV19 | CASTSTGHRGSEKLFF | TGTGCCAGTACCTCGACGGGACACAGGGGCTCTGAAAAACTGTTTTTT
TRBJ1-6 | once | - | TRBV2 | CASSERGNNSPLHF | TGTGCCAGCAGTGAAAGAGGGAATAATTCACCCCTCCACTTT
TRBJ2-7 | - | - | TRBV5-1 | CASSLGDGEQYF | TGCGCCAGCAGCCTGGGGGATGGAGAGCAGTACTTC
TRBJ1-1 | - | TRBD1 | TRBV13 | CASSPPGTGGTEAFF | TGTGCCAGCAGCCCCCCGGGGACAGGGGGCACTGAAGCTTTCTTT
TRBJ2-7 | once | - | TRBV3-1/TRBV3-2 | CASSQDLGGGGYEQYF | TGTGCCAGCAGCCAAGATCTTGGAGGGGGCGGGTACGAGCAGTACTTC
TRBJ2-3 | - | TRBD2 | TRBV4-1 | CASSQESRGGYTDTQYF | TGCGCCAGCAGCCAAGAATCGCGGGGGGGTTACACAGATACGCAGTATTTT
TRBJ2-5 | - | - | TRBV2 | CASTGISRFGETQYF | TGTGCCAGCACGGGGATTTCTCGATTTGGAGAGACCCAGTACTTC
TRBJ2-3 | - | TRBD2 | TRBV11-3 | CASSYSGGHTDTQYF | TGTGCCAGCAGTTATAGCGGGGGCCACACAGATACGCAGTATTTT
TRBJ2-2 | - | TRBD2 | TRBV2 | CASNQREGGELFF | TGTGCCAGCAACCAGCGGGAAGGCGGGGAGCTGTTTTTT
TRBJ1-4 | - | - | TRBV19 | CASSIRLAGGPNEKLFF | TGTGCCAGTAGTATCCGACTAGCGGGGGGACCTAATGAAAAACTGTTTTTT
TRBJ1-2 | - | TRBD1 | TRBV4-2 | CASSQDPPDRGTNYGYTF | TGTGCCAGCAGCCAAGACCCACCAGACAGGGGGACTAACTATGGCTACACCTTC
TRBJ1-1 | - | TRBD1 | TRBV7-6 | CASSSTYDRGPEAFF | TGTGCCAGCAGCTCCACCTACGACAGGGGGCCTGAAGCTTTCTTT
TRBJ2-7 | - | - | TRBV6-5 | CASSQGNVYEQYF | TGTGCCAGCAGTCAGGGGAATGTGTACGAGCAGTACTTC
TRBJ2-7 | - | - | TRBV18 | CASSPGSPYEQYF | TGTGCCAGCTCACCAGGGTCCCCCTACGAGCAGTACTTC
TRBJ1-1 | - | - | TRBV19 | CASRDRGGPTEAFF | TGTGCCAGTAGAGACCGGGGGGGCCCGACTGAAGCTTTCTTT
TRBJ2-1 | - | - | TRBV12-3/TRBV12-4 | CASSRRTEQFF | TGTGCCAGCAGTCGAAGGACGGAGCAGTTCTTC
TRBJ2-1 | - | - | TRBV7-9 | CASSLYVRSGHNEQFF | TGTGCCAGCAGCTTATACGTCCGATCCGGGCACAATGAGCAGTTCTTC
TRBJ2-6 | - | - | TRBV6-6 | CASSFTLGSGANVLTF | TGTGCCAGCAGTTTTACCCTAGGATCTGGGGCCAACGTCCTGACTTTC
TRBJ1-1 | - | TRBD1 | TRBV28 | CASSLDQGAMDTEAFF | TGTGCCAGCAGTTTAGACCAGGGGGCGATGGACACTGAAGCTTTCTTT
TRBJ2-6 | - | - | TRBV7-9 | CATPEGGANVLTF | TGTGCCACCCCAGAGGGGGGGGCCAACGTCCTGACTTTC
TRBJ1-1 | - | - | TRBV10-3 | CAISDRVMNTEAFF | TGTGCCATCAGTGATAGGGTCATGAACACTGAAGCTTTCTTT
TRBJ1-3 | - | - | TRBV6-5 | CASSSHRERGAIYF | TGTGCCAGCAGTTCTCACAGGGAGCGGGGGGCCATATATTTT
TRBJ2-7 | - | TRBD2 | TRBV6-5 | CASSYRSPGGEQYF | TGTGCCAGCAGTTACCGGTCGCCGGGAGGGGAGCAGTACTTC
TRBJ1-1 | - | - | TRBV3-1/TRBV3-2 | CASSQEPSDTEAFF | TGTGCCAGCAGCCAAGAACCAAGCGACACTGAAGCTTTCTTT
TRBJ2-3 | - | - | TRBV11-2 | CASSLDPGGDTQYF | TGTGCCAGCAGCTTAGACCCCGGTGGAGATACGCAGTATTTT
TRBJ1-5 | - | - | TRBV6-1 | CASSQAGYSNQPQHF | TGTGCCAGCAGTCAAGCAGGGTATAGCAATCAGCCCCAGCATTTT
TRBJ1-5 | - | - | TRBV28 | CASSSRGQPQHF | TGTGCCAGCAGCTCAAGGGGTCAGCCCCAGCATTTT
TRBJ2-1 | once | - | TRBV9 | CASSVDSLYEQFF | TGTGCCAGCAGCGTCGATAGCTTGTATGAGCAGTTCTTC
TRBJ2-7 | - | - | TRBV7-6 | CASSLGDRDYSYEQYF | TGTGCCAGCAGCTTAGGAGACAGGGACTACTCCTACGAGCAGTACTTC
TRBJ1-4 | - | - | TRBV28 | CASSQGGRSLATNEKLFF | TGTGCCAGCAGTCAAGGGGGTAGGAGTCTTGCAACTAATGAAAAACTGTTTTTT
TRBJ2-5 | - | TRBD1 | TRBV7-9 | CASRTGQGEIETQYF | TGTGCCAGCCGGACAGGACAGGGAGAGATAGAGACCCAGTACTTC
TRBJ1-4 | - | - | TRBV7-6 | CASSLQGRNEKLFF | TGTGCCAGCAGCCTACAGGGACGAAATGAAAAACTGTTTTTT
TRBJ2-1 | - | - | TRBV5-1 | CASSLDRADEQFF | TGCGCCAGCAGCTTGGACAGGGCGGATGAGCAGTTCTTC
TRBJ2-2 | - | - | TRBV7-2 | CASGTAGAGSGELFF | TGTGCCAGCGGGACGGCGGGGGCTGGTTCCGGGGAGCTGTTTTTT
TRBJ1-5 | - | - | TRBV3-1/TRBV3-2 | CASSQTLTQPQHF | TGTGCCAGCAGCCAAACCCTTACTCAGCCCCAGCATTTT
TRBJ2-3 | - | - | TRBV7-9 | CASSLTQSTDTQYF | TGTGCCAGCAGCTTAACCCAGAGTACAGATACGCAGTATTTT
TRBJ2-1 | - | - | TRBV7-2 | CASSPMTGLYNEQFF | TGTGCCAGCAGCCCCATGACAGGTCTTTACAATGAGCAGTTCTTC
TRBJ2-3 | once | - | TRBV30 | CAWSVRITSTDTQYF | TGTGCCTGGAGTGTGAGGATTACTAGCACAGATACGCAGTATTTT
TRBJ2-2 | - | TRBD1 | TRBV3-1/TRBV3-2 | CASSRGTGGNTGELFF | TGTGCCAGCAGCCGAGGGACAGGGGGTAACACCGGGGAGCTGTTTTTT
TRBJ2-7 | - | TRBD1 | TRBV5-1 | CASSQPGQGLVEQYF | TGCGCCAGCAGCCAGCCGGGACAGGGCTTGGTCGAGCAGTACTTC
TRBJ2-7 | - | - | TRBV12-3/TRBV12-4 | CASSPPGIYEQYF | TGTGCCAGCAGTCCTCCAGGGATCTACGAGCAGTACTTC
TRBJ1-6 | few | TRBD1 | TRBV5-6 | CASSWDRGHNSPLHF | TGTGCCAGCAGCTGGGACAGGGGGCATAATTCACCCCTCCACTTT
TRBJ2-3 | - | - | TRBV7-8 | CASSPRDPRGEDTQYF | TGTGCCAGCAGCCCGCGGGACCCCCGAGGAGAAGATACGCAGTATTTT
TRBJ2-5 | - | - | TRBV4-2 | CASSQGPHGRGQETQYF | TGTGCCAGCAGCCAAGGACCACACGGCCGGGGGCAAGAGACCCAGTACTTC
TRBJ1-3 | - | - | TRBV28 | CASSLLPAGSGNTIYF | TGTGCCAGCAGTTTACTCCCCGCGGGCTCGGGAAACACCATATATTTT